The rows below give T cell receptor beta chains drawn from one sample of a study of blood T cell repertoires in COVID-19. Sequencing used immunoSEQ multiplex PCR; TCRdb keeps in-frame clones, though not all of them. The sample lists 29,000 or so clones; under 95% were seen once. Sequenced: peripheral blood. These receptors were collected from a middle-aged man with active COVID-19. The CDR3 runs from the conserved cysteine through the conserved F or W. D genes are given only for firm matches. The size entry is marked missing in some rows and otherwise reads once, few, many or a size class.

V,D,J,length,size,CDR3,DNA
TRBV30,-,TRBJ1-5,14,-,CAWTSGTLNQPQHF,TGTGCCTGGACTTCGGGAACCCTCAATCAGCCCCAGCATTTT
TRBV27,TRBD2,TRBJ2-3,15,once,CASSLSGLGTDTQYF,TGTGCCAGCAGTTTATCGGGACTAGGGACAGATACGCAGTATTTT
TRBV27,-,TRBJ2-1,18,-,CASRLIHQRRGDDNEQFF,TGTGCCAGCAGGCTCATACACCAAAGACGGGGTGATGACAATGAGCAGTTCTTC
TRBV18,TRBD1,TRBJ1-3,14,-,CASSWDSSGNTIYF,TGTGCCAGCTCGTGGGACAGCTCTGGAAACACCATATATTTT
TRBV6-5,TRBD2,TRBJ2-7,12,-,CATERESGEQYF,TGTGCCACTGAGCGGGAGTCCGGAGAGCAGTACTTC
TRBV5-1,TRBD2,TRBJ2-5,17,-,CASSLAPLAGGQQTQYF,TGCGCCAGCAGCTTGGCCCCCCTAGCGGGGGGGCAACAGACCCAGTACTTC
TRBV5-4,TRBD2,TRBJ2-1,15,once,CASSLSSGTYNEQFF,TGTGCCAGCAGCTTGTCTAGCGGGACTTACAATGAGCAGTTCTTC
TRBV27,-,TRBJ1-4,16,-,CASSLEAGGVRGKLFF,TGTGCCAGCAGTTTGGAGGCGGGGGGTGTTAGGGGAAAACTGTTTTTT
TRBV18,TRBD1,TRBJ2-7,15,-,CASSMGTVSSYEQYF,TGTGCCAGCTCAATGGGGACAGTGAGCTCCTACGAGCAGTACTTC
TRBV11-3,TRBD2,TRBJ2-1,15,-,CASSLGGLEHNEQFF,TGTGCCAGCAGCTTAGGGGGACTAGAGCATAATGAGCAGTTCTTC
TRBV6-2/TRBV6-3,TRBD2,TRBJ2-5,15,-,CASSYSSGGPETQYF,TGTGCCAGCAGTTACTCGAGCGGGGGGCCGGAGACCCAGTACTTC
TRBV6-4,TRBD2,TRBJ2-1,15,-,CASSDSTSGGSEQFF,TGTGCCAGCAGTGACTCGACTAGCGGGGGGTCTGAGCAGTTCTTC
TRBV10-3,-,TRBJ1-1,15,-,CAISESRKGDTEAFF,TGTGCCATCAGTGAGTCCCGGAAAGGGGACACTGAAGCTTTCTTT
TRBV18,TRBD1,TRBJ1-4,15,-,CASSSDRGFDEKLFF,TGTGCCAGCTCATCTGACAGGGGGTTTGATGAAAAACTGTTTTTT
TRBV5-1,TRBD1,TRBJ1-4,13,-,CASSTEGQGKLFF,TGCGCCAGCAGCACAGAGGGACAGGGAAAACTGTTTTTT
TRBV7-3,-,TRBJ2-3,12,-,CASSQRGGTQYF,TGTGCCAGCAGCCAGAGGGGGGGTACGCAGTATTTT
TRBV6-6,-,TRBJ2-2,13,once,CATYRQNTGELFF,TGTGCCACCTACCGACAGAACACCGGGGAGCTGTTTTTT
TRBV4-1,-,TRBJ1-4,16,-,CASSGPAGATNEKLFF,TGCGCCAGCAGCGGCCCAGCAGGGGCCACTAATGAAAAACTGTTTTTT
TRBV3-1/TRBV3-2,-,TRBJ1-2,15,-,CASSQEGIRLSGYTF,TGTGCCAGCAGCCAAGAAGGCATCAGGCTTTCAGGCTACACCTTC
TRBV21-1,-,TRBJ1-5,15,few,CASDAKARSNQPQHF,TGTGCCAGCGACGCCAAGGCTAGGAGCAATCAGCCCCAGCATTTT
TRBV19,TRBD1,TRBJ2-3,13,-,CASRETGPDTQYF,TGTGCCAGTAGGGAGACAGGGCCAGATACGCAGTATTTT
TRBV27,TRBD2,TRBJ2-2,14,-,CASSLAGGTGELFF,TGTGCCAGCAGTTTAGCGGGGGGAACCGGGGAGCTGTTTTTT
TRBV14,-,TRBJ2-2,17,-,CASSQVSGPANTGELFF,TGTGCCAGCAGCCAAGTAAGCGGGCCCGCGAACACCGGGGAGCTGTTTTTT
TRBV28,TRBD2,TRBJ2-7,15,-,CASSPSGRAVDEQYF,TGTGCCAGCAGCCCAAGCGGGAGGGCCGTTGACGAGCAGTACTTC
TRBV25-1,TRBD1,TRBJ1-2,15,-,CASSEYGGQGIGYTF,TGTGCCAGCAGTGAATATGGGGGACAGGGGATTGGCTACACCTTC
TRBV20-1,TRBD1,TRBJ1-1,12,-,CSASAGGIEAFF,TGCAGTGCTAGTGCAGGGGGCATTGAAGCTTTCTTT
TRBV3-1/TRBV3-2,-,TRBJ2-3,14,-,CASSASTITDTQYF,TGTGCCAGCAGCGCCTCGACTATCACAGATACGCAGTATTTT
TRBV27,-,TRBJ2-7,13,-,CASSREGFYEQYF,TGTGCCAGCAGTAGAGAGGGTTTCTACGAGCAGTACTTC
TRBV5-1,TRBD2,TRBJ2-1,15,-,CASSILAGAYNEQFF,TGCGCCAGCAGTATTCTAGCGGGAGCCTACAATGAGCAGTTCTTC
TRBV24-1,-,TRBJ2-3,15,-,CATSDPGQNTDTQYF,TGTGCCACCAGTGATCCCGGACAGAACACAGATACGCAGTATTTT
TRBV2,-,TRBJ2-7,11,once,CASSPRVEQYF,TGTGCCAGCAGTCCGCGGGTCGAGCAGTACTTC
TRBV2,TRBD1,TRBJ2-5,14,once,CASSYRGMGETQYF,TGTGCCAGCAGTTACAGGGGTATGGGGGAGACCCAGTACTTC
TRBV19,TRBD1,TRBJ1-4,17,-,CASSITIPTGTNEKLFF,TGTGCCAGTAGTATCACCATCCCGACAGGGACTAATGAAAAACTGTTTTTT
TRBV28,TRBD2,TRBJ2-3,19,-,CASSLLRTSGRARTDTQYF,TGTGCCAGCAGTTTACTACGGACTAGCGGGAGGGCACGCACAGATACGCAGTATTTT
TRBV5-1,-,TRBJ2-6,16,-,CASSSDSTSGANVLTF,TGCGCCAGCAGCTCGGACAGTACCTCTGGGGCCAACGTCCTGACTTTC
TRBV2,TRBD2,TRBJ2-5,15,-,CASSGEGLAGLAQYF,TGTGCCAGCAGTGGGGAGGGACTAGCGGGATTGGCCCAGTACTTC
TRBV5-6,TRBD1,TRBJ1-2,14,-,CASSVAGTGHGYTF,TGTGCCAGCAGCGTCGCCGGGACAGGGCATGGCTACACCTTC
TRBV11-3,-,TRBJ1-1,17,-,CASSTPLRGARNTEAFF,TGTGCCAGCAGCACCCCGTTACGGGGGGCGAGGAACACTGAAGCTTTCTTT
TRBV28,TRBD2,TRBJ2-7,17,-,CASSPPGTSIASYEQYF,TGTGCCAGCAGTCCCCCCGGGACTAGCATTGCCTCCTACGAGCAGTACTTC
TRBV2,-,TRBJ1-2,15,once,CASSLQTAYPYGYTF,TGTGCCAGCAGTCTTCAGACAGCTTATCCCTATGGCTACACCTTC
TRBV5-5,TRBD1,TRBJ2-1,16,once,CASSLDSRGRVNEQFF,TGTGCCAGCAGCTTGGATTCCAGGGGGCGAGTCAATGAGCAGTTCTTC
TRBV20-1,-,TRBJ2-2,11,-,CSASYRGELFF,TGCAGTGCTAGCTACCGCGGGGAGCTGTTTTTT
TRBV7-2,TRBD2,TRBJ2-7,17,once,CASSLALTSGGAGEQYF,TGTGCCAGCAGCTTAGCCTTGACTAGCGGGGGGGCAGGCGAGCAGTACTTC
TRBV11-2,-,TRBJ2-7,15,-,CASSLAFSGPYEQYF,TGTGCCAGCAGCTTAGCCTTTAGCGGACCCTACGAGCAGTACTTC
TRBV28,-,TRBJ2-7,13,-,CASSAGAPYEQYF,TGTGCCAGCAGCGCAGGGGCCCCCTACGAGCAGTACTTC
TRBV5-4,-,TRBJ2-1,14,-,CASSLEFSVNEQFF,TGTGCCAGCAGCTTGGAATTTTCCGTTAATGAGCAGTTCTTC
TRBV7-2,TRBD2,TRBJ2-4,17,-,CASSLTWGGFAKNIQYF,TGTGCCAGCAGCTTAACTTGGGGGGGGTTCGCCAAAAACATTCAGTACTTC
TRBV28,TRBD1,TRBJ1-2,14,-,CASSPGTGIYGYTF,TGTGCCAGCAGTCCCGGGACAGGGATCTATGGCTACACCTTC
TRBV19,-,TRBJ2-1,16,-,CASSGRGSGNYNEQFF,TGTGCCAGTAGCGGCCGGGGGAGCGGAAACTACAATGAGCAGTTCTTC
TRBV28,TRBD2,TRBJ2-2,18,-,CASSWALAGGPGTGELFF,TGTGCCAGCAGTTGGGCGCTAGCGGGAGGGCCGGGCACCGGGGAGCTGTTTTTT